This TCR beta chain appears in the sequencing data of a study of PD-L1 blockade in urothelial cancer (dated by TCRdb to the late 2010s). A note on the overall study: All patients started therapy around 2014 and received atezolizumab 1,200 mg intravenously every 3 weeks. Durable clinical benefit was defined as progression-free survival longer than 6 months, and TCR features were also tested against progression-free and overall survival. An ECOG performance status of 0 or 1 was recorded for the patients, and 0 to 3 prior chemotherapy regimens had been received by the patients. Somatic, immune and clinical correlates of response to PD-L1 blockade with atezolizumab in urothelial cancer were the focus of an exploratory multi-omic analysis. TCR sequencing covered pretreatment tumor samples and matched, serially collected peripheral blood taken before and after atezolizumab treatment. Blood samples yielded a median of around 130,000 T cells and around 80,000 unique TCRs, with median clonality about 0.08. Blood samples were analyzed at two time points: 3 weeks after treatment start (second dose) and 6 weeks after treatment start. About 85% of the roughly 29 patients were males with bladder-origin urothelial cancer, and about 65% of the roughly 29 reported a prior smoking history. Pretreatment blood TCR-seq was available for twenty-nine patients, at least one posttreatment blood collection was obtained for 25 or so patients, and tumor TCR-seq was available for 25 or so patients. Whole exome sequencing and RNA sequencing of pretreatment tumors were performed alongside TCR sequencing in the same patients. Nine patients achieved durable clinical benefit and approximately 20 did not. Overall study results and their limits: Because of the small sample size (n of about 30) and the many exploratory analyses performed, the results are intended to be regarded as hypothesis-generating. Patients with durable benefit showed greater expansion of tumor-associated TCR clones in peripheral blood 3 weeks after starting treatment (n ≈ 21, p = 0.022). A pretreatment peripheral blood TCR clonality below the median was linked to improved progression-free and overall survival.

V lost 2 bases and J lost 2 bases; the stretch between them is 7 bases long. The germline V gene yields SQVTM for CDR1 and ANQGSEA for CDR2. From the cysteine through the phenylalanine, the CDR3 covers 12 amino acids. Solely the CDR3 DNA is kept, with 36 bases framed from the first base. As concerns this clone: Its binding antigen is unknown. Qualities for individual bases were not recorded, and no much larger clone is one base off.

Synthetic TCR analog templates were spiked into each PCR to estimate absolute template abundance from read counts. The immunoSEQ assay was used to amplify TCRbeta CDR3 regions from genomic DNA with bias-controlled V and J gene primers. Sequencing of rearranged TCRbeta segments was performed at approximately 20X coverage. In the paper's pipeline: Sequencing errors were corrected by clustering, and CDR3s were annotated against IMGT so that V, D and J genes could be assigned. Downstream analyses used only productive TCRbeta rearrangements, leaving out any out-of-frame or stop-codon sequences. Clonality was computed as one minus Shannon entropy normalized by the log of the number of unique productive sequences. Fisher's exact test with Benjamini-Hochberg correction, using a cutoff of adjusted p below 0.01, was how clones that differed between time points or between blood and tumor were identified. The clones in this table, taken by TCRdb from immuneACCESS, are in-frame only. Not every clone is retained; where verified, under half of the shortfall comes from an unresolved V gene, and the cause of the rest is unknown. For V, J and clone size, that table is used; D and trimming come from the DNA. This sample has fewer than 60,000 clones in its table, and around 86% of those were observed once. The ten largest account for 15% to 19% of the sample.

What the time point label conveys for this sample: pretreatment peripheral blood. A cohort of approximately 31 patients with locally advanced or metastatic urothelial carcinoma, treated at Memorial Sloan Kettering on a trial protocol, was included. Peripheral blood mononuclear cells were collected pretreatment and during treatment, with between 1 and 8 total time points per patient. The Qiagen DNeasy Blood extraction kit was used to purify genomic DNA from total PBMCs and tumor samples. PBMCs were collected pretreatment and during treatment, and were isolated and stored as previously described. This TCR was sampled from a man aged 65 to 85 with urothelial cancer. In this chain, TRBV29-1 is recombined with TRBJ2-7; the D gene cannot be resolved reliably. The sequences come from PBMCs, collected around atezolizumab (anti-PD-L1) treatment. This receptor has the CDR3 CSVELRPYEQYF. The DNA reads as follows: TGCAGCGTTGAACTGCGGCCCTACGAGCAGTACTTC.